These 15 T cell receptor beta chains came from one sample sequenced in a study of tumor and adjacent non-tumor tissue in lung cancer. RNA was extracted from bulk tissue without any cell sorting. A modified ARM-PCR protocol with three rounds of nested PCR amplified TCRbeta. TCRdb reanalysed the multiplex PCR reads using MiXCR and keeps one entry per CDR3 protein. The sample yields over 60,000 distinct CDR3 sequences, around 73% seen once. Sample: lung tumor tissue. Receptors were obtained from a man aged 55 to 69 with non-small cell lung cancer.

This clonotype occurred a few times. Mismatch with germline at one junction end may stem from a read error. The chain uses TRBV10-3 and TRBJ2-6; 10 nucleotides line up with TRBD1. The CDR3 spans 17 residues. The germline CDR1 and CDR2 sequences are ENHRY and SYGVKD. CDR3 in amino acids: CTITGEGQGTGANVLTF. DNA of the CDR3: TGTACCATCACCGGTGAGGGACAGGGGACTGGGGCCAACGTCCTGACTTTC.

This clonotype appeared many times. J is TRBJ2-5 and V is TRBV29-1; D remains unclear. Germline V CDR1 and CDR2: SQVTM, ANQGSEA. Trimming cost V 4 bases and J 4 bases, with 7 bases left between them. CDR3 length: 11 amino acids. CDR3 protein: CSVGDRETQYF. The CDR3 bases are TGCAGCGTTGGAGATCGAGAGACCCAGTACTTC.

Remarks on this clonotype: A much larger clone differs by one base, so this may be a read error. The rearrangement links TRBV7-8 to TRBJ1-4, with TRBD1 as a possible D gene (5 bases). The CDR3 length is 15 residues. Germline V gene data show CDR1 as SGHVS and CDR2 as FQNEAQ. The CDR3 loop is CACSPHQGPSEKLFF. CDR3 nucleotides: TGTGCCTGCAGCCCCCATCAGGGTCCGAGTGAAAAACTGTTTTTT.

This clonotype was detected many times. This chain uses TRBV10-3 with TRBJ2-7; 10 nucleotides line up with TRBD2. V dropped 6 bases and J dropped 0; count of bases not matched to a gene: 20. CDR1 and CDR2 from the germline V gene are ENHRY and SYGVKD. This CDR3 comprises 20 residues. The CDR3 bases are TGTGCCATCAGGGGTACAGGGAACGAACTAGCGGGGCCTCCCTCCTACGAGCAGTACTTC. Translated: CAIRGTGNELAGPPSYEQYF.

This chain uses TRBV5-1 with TRBJ2-4; tentatively, D is TRBD1 (5 bases). This CDR3 is 17 amino acids long. Trimming took off 4 bases at V and 0 bases at J, with 17 bases between the two ends. The V gene's germline CDR1 is SGHRS and CDR2 YFSETQ. The chain's CDR3 is CASSRGVTALAKNIQYF. The CDR3 DNA sequence: TGCGCCAGCAGCCGTGGCGTGACAGCTCTAGCCAAAAACATTCAGTACTTC.

The chain is built from TRBV11-3 and TRBJ1-1, with D possibly TRBD1 on 5 matching bases. Trimming removed 1 base at V and 11 bases at J, with 17 bases between. The CDR3 contains 14 residues. Germline CDR1 and CDR2: SGHNT and YENEEA. The CDR3 DNA sequence: TGTGCCAGCAGCTTAGGAGGGGAGAGCAGTGAGGCTTTCTTT. Translating it yields CASSLGGESSEAFF.

With respect to this clonotype: A read error may account for a junction end that differs from germline. The chain links TRBV11-1 to TRBJ1-3; D perhaps matches TRBD1 (6 bases). In germline, CDR1 is SGHAT, CDR2 FQDESV (reference sequence). This CDR3 contains 16 residues. The CDR3 coding sequence is TGTGACAGCAGCTTTGGAACAGGGTTCGCCGGAAACACCATATATTTT. It translates to CDSSFGTGFAGNTIYF.

The chain links TRBV20-1 to TRBJ2-3, with unresolved D. Germline loops: CDR1 DFQATT, CDR2 SNEGSKA (reference sequence). Trimming took off 5 bases at V and 6 bases at J, with 18 bases between the two ends. This CDR3 contains 14 residues. CDR3 DNA: TGCAGTGCTCACACTATCTCCTACACGGATACGCAGTATTTT. It codes for CSAHTISYTDTQYF.

Points on this clonotype: The junction shows a germline mismatch at one end, possibly a read error. This chain connects TRBV29-1 to TRBJ1-2; 7 positions match TRBD1. Germline loops: CDR1 SQVTM, CDR2 ANQGSEA. CDR3 length: 12 residues. CDR3 nucleotide sequence: TGCAGTGCCGAGACAGGGAACTATGTCTACACCTTC. The encoded protein is CSAETGNYVYTF.

Note on this clonotype: An end of the junction does not agree with germline; a read error may underlie this. The chain recombines TRBV19 with TRBJ2-7, with a tentative D call TRBD1 (6 bases). This CDR3 has 12 amino acids. Germline V CDR1 and CDR2: LNHDA, SQIVND (reference sequence). Written as DNA, the CDR3 is TGTGACAGTAGTCCCGCAGGGGTTGAGCAGTACTTC. Translated, it gives CDSSPAGVEQYF.

A note on this clonotype: The CDR3 end shows no conserved phenylalanine or tryptophan, and so a read error is likely. The limits of the CDR3 on the DNA are not certain, so only TCRdb's listed CDR3 is given. CDR3 loop: CSSWDRGQNL. The chain couples TRBV29-1 to TRBJ1-2; TRBD1 is the table's D call, not checked against the DNA. The CDR3 sequence runs 10 residues, both termini included. From germline, CDR1 is SQVTM and CDR2 ANQGSEA.

This rearrangement joins TRBV20-1 to TRBJ2-7, with 7 bases lining up with TRBD2. This CDR3 has 16 amino acids. Germline CDR1 reads DFQATT; CDR2 reads SNEGSKA (reference sequence). CDR3 in amino acids: CSATPLTQRDLYEQYF. CDR3 nucleotide sequence: TGCAGCGCCACACCTTTGACTCAGCGGGACCTCTACGAGCAGTACTTC.

The chain combines TRBV5-4 with TRBJ1-1, with 7 bases matching TRBD1. The CDR3 is 14 residues long. Germline V gene lookup returns CDR1 SGHNT and CDR2 YYREEE (reference sequence). With V trimmed by 5 bases and J by 7 bases, 11 bases remained unmatched. CDR3 in amino acids: CASSSQGRGIEAFF. The CDR3 DNA follows: TGTGCCAGCAGTTCACAGGGGCGGGGAATTGAAGCTTTCTTT.

CDR3 DNA: TGTGACAGAAGCTTACCCGGGACCTTTAAGGGTTACGAGCAGTACTTC. Amino acid sequence: CDRSLPGTFKGYEQYF. The chain couples TRBV11-2 to TRBJ2-7; D is perhaps TRBD1 or TRBD2 (5 bases each). This CDR3 region has 16 residues. Germline loops: CDR1 SGHAT, CDR2 FQNNGV.

In regard to this clonotype: This may stem from a read error, because a much larger clone lies one nucleotide away. The chain carries TRBV10-3 and TRBJ2-7, with 7 nucleotides matching TRBD1. The CDR3 runs to 14 residues. Germline CDR1 and CDR2: ENHRY and SYGVKD. Trimming removed 10 bases from V and 6 bases from J; junction bases left unmatched: 15. The CDR3, as DNA: TGTGCCACGAACAGGGGAGTAGAGGCGTCCGAGCAGTACTTC. Protein: CATNRGVEASEQYF.